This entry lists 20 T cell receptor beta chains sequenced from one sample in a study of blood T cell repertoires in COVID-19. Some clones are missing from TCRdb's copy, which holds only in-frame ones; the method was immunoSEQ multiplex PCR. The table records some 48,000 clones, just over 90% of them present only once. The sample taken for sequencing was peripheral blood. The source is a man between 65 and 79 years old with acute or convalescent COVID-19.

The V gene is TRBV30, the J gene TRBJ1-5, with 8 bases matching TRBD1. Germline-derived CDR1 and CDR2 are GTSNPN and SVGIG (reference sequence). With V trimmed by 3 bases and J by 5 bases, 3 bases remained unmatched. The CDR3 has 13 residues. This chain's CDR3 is CAWSQGAYQPQHF. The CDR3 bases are TGTGCCTGGAGCCAGGGGGCCTATCAGCCCCAGCATTTT.

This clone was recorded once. The CDR3 bases are TGTGCCAGCAGCTTAGCGCCTAGCGGGGGGGCATCCGGGGAGCTGTTTTTT. It is translated as CASSLAPSGGASGELFF. The J gene is TRBJ2-2, the V gene TRBV7-2; 12 nucleotides agree with TRBD2. The CDR3 has 17 amino acids. CDR1 is SGHTA, CDR2 FQGNSA, per germline. Unmatched junction bases numbered 5, after V lost 0 bases and J lost 6 bases.

The CDR3 sequence is CASSSPGTGVAIEKLFF. CDR3 sequence (DNA): TGTGCCAGCAGTAGTCCCGGGACAGGGGTTGCCATTGAAAAACTGTTTTTT. The chain links TRBV28 to TRBJ1-4; 10 bases map to TRBD1. Germline V gene sequence: CDR1 MDHEN, CDR2 SYDVKM. The trim removed 5 bases at V and 7 bases at J, leaving 13 bases unmatched. The CDR3 runs to 17 residues.

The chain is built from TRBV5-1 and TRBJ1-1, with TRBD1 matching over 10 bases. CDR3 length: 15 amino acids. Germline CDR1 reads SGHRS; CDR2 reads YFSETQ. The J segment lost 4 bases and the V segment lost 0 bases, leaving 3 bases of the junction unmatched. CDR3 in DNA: TGCGCCAGCAGCTTGGGGACAGGGGGTTTCACTGAAGCTTTCTTT. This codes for CASSLGTGGFTEAFF.

The CDR3 region is CASSLAPGNYGYTF. The DNA for the CDR3 is TGCGCCAGCAGCTTGGCCCCAGGGAACTATGGCTACACCTTC. This chain connects TRBV5-1 to TRBJ1-2, with D tentatively TRBD1 (5 bases). The CDR3 consists of 14 residues. Germline V gene lookup returns CDR1 SGHRS and CDR2 YFSETQ. Trimming pared 0 bases from V and 2 bases from J, leaving 8 bases between.

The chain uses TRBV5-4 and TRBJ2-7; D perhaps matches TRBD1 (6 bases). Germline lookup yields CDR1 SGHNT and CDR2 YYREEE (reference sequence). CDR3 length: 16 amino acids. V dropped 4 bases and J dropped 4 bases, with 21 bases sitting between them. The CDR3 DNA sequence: TGTGCCAGCAGCAAAGCAGGGACAAGTATCACTTACGAGCAGTACTTC. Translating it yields CASSKAGTSITYEQYF.

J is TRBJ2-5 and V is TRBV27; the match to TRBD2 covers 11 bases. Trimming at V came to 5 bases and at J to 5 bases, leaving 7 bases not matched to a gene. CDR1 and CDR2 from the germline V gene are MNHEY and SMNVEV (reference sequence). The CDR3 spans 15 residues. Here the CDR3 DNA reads TGTGCCAGCAGTATACTAGCGGGGGCGCAGGAGACCCAGTACTTC. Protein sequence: CASSILAGAQETQYF.

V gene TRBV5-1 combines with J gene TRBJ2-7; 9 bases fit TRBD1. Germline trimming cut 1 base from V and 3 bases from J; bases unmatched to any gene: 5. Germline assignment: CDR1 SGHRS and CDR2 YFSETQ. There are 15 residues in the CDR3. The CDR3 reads CASSLSGTGRYEQYF. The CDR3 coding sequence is TGCGCCAGCAGCTTGTCAGGGACAGGGCGCTACGAGCAGTACTTC.

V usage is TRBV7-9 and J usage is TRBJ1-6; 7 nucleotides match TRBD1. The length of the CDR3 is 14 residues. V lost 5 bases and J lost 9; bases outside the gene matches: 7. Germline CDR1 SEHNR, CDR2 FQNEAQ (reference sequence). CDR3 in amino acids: CASSAQGVLSPLHF. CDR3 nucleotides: TGTGCCAGCAGCGCCCAGGGGGTGCTTTCACCCCTCCACTTT.

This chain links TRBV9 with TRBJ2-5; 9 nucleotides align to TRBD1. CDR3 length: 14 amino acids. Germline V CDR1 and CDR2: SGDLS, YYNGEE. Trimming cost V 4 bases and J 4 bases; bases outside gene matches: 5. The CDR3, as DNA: TGTGCCAGCAGCACCAAGACAGGGGGAGAGACCCAGTACTTC. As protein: CASSTKTGGETQYF.

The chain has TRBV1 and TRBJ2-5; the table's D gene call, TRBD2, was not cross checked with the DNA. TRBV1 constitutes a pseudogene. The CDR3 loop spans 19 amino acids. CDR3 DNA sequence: TGCACCAGCAGCCAAGATACGCTAGCGGGGGGGCGGATCCAAGAGACCCAGTACTTC. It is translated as CTSSQDTLAGGRIQETQYF.

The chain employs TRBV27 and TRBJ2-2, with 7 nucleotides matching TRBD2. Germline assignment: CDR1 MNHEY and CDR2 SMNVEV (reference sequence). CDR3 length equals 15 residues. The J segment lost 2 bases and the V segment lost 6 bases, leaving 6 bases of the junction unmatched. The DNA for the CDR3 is TGTGCCAGCAGGGGGAGCGGGACCAACACCGGGGAGCTGTTTTTT. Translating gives CASRGSGTNTGELFF.

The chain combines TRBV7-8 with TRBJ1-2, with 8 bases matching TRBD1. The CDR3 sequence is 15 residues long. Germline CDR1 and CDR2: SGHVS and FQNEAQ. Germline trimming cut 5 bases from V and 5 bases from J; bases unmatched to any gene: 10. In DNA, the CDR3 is TGTGCCAGCAGCCCGAGCCCTGGACAGGGATATGGCTACACCTTC. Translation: CASSPSPGQGYGYTF.

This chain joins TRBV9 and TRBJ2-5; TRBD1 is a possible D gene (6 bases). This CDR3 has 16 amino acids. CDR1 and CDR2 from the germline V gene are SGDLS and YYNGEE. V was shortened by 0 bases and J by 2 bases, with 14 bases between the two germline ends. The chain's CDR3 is CASSVGLGAGQETQYF. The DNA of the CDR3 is TGTGCCAGCAGCGTAGGATTGGGGGCAGGTCAAGAGACCCAGTACTTC.

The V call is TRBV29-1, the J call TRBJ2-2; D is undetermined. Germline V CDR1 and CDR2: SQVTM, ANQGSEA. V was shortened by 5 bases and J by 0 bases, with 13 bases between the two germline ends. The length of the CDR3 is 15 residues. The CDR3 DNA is TGCAGCGTTCGTGGCACCTTAACGAACACCGGGGAGCTGTTTTTT. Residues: CSVRGTLTNTGELFF.

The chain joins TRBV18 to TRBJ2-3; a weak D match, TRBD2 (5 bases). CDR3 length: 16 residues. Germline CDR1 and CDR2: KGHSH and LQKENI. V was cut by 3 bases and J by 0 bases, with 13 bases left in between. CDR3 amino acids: CASSPPGWKSTDTQYF. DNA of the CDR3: TGTGCCAGCTCACCTCCGGGGTGGAAGAGCACAGATACGCAGTATTTT.

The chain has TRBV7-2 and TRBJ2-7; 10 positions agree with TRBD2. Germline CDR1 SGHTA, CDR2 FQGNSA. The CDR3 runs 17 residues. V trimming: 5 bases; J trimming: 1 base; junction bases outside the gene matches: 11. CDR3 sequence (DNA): TGTGCCAGCAGCCCCCGGACTAGCGGCCTATTTTCCTACGAGCAGTACTTC. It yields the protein CASSPRTSGLFSYEQYF. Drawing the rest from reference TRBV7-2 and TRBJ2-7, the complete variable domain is GAGVSQSPSNKVTEKGKDVELRCDPISGHTALYWYRQSLGQGLEFLIYFQGNSAPDKSGLPSDRFSAERTGGSVSTLTIQRTQQEDSAVYLCASSPRTSGLFSYEQYFGPGTRLTVT.

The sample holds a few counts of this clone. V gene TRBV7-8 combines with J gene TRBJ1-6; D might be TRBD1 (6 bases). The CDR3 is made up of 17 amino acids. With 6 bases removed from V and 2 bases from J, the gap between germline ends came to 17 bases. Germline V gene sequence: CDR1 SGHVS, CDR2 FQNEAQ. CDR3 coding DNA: TGTGCCAGCAGTCCTCTCAACAGGGAAGCCTATAATTCACCCCTCCACTTT. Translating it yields CASSPLNREAYNSPLHF.

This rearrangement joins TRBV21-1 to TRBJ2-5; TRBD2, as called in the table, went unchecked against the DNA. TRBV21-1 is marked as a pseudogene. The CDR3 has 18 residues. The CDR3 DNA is TGTGCCAGCAGCAAAGGAGGGGTAGCGGGGGCAAACCAAGAGACCCAGTACTTC. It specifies CASSKGGVAGANQETQYF.

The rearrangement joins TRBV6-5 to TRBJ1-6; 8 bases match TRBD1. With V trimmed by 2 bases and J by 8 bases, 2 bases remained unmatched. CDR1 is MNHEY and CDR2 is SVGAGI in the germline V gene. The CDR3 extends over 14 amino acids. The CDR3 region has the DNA TGTGCCAGCAGTTACGCAGGGGGCTATTCACCCCTCCACTTT. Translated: CASSYAGGYSPLHF.